These T cell receptor beta chains were read from a single sample in a study of cytomegalovirus exposure and HLA in healthy donors. Clones were read by immunoSEQ multiplex PCR, and TCRdb kept only the in-frame ones, dropping some. The sample records a few hundred thousand clones, almost 80% being singletons. The sample taken for sequencing was PBMCs. These TCRs come from a man between 18 and 29 years old in good health and CMV-seronegative. Both conserved end residues are part of each CDR3. Each record gives: clone size, V gene, CDR3 length, J gene, D gene, CDR3 DNA, CDR3 protein. The D gene is left open where the match is weak. Rows give clone size only sometimes, using once, few, many, or a class for an expanded clone.

clone size: .; V gene: TRBV4-2; CDR3 length: 16; J gene: TRBJ2-7; D gene: TRBD2; CDR3 DNA: TGTGCCAGCAGCCAAGTGGGACTAGCGGGACCCTACGAGCAGTACTTC; CDR3 protein: CASSQVGLAGPYEQYF
clone size: few; V gene: TRBV11-1; CDR3 length: 13; J gene: TRBJ1-2; D gene: .; CDR3 DNA: TGTGCCAGCAGCCGAAACAGGGAGTATGGCTACACCTTC; CDR3 protein: CASSRNREYGYTF
clone size: once; V gene: TRBV28; CDR3 length: 14; J gene: TRBJ2-7; D gene: TRBD1; CDR3 DNA: TGTGCCAGCAGTTTATCGGGGACAGGGAACGAGCAGTACTTC; CDR3 protein: CASSLSGTGNEQYF
clone size: .; V gene: TRBV9; CDR3 length: 13; J gene: TRBJ2-2; D gene: .; CDR3 DNA: TGTGCCAGCAGCGTAGACTTCTCCGGGGAGCTGTTTTTT; CDR3 protein: CASSVDFSGELFF
clone size: .; V gene: TRBV6-5; CDR3 length: 16; J gene: TRBJ1-3; D gene: .; CDR3 DNA: TGTGCCAGCAGTTACTCGCCTATCTCAGGGGGAAACACCATATATTTT; CDR3 protein: CASSYSPISGGNTIYF
clone size: once; V gene: TRBV30; CDR3 length: 15; J gene: TRBJ2-3; D gene: TRBD2; CDR3 DNA: TGTGCCTGGAGCCAAGGGGCGGGAGTTGCAGATACGCAGTATTTT; CDR3 protein: CAWSQGAGVADTQYF
clone size: .; V gene: TRBV5-8; CDR3 length: 16; J gene: TRBJ1-2; D gene: .; CDR3 DNA: TGTGCCAGCAGCCATTTCCCCCTAAAAGGCCCGGGAGGCTACACCTTC; CDR3 protein: CASSHFPLKGPGGYTF
clone size: .; V gene: TRBV28; CDR3 length: 14; J gene: TRBJ1-1; D gene: .; CDR3 DNA: TGTGCCAGCAGTGCGGGACCGGGGAACACTGAAGCTTTCTTT; CDR3 protein: CASSAGPGNTEAFF
clone size: few; V gene: TRBV6-5; CDR3 length: 16; J gene: TRBJ1-5; D gene: .; CDR3 DNA: TGTGCCAGCAGTTACGGGCCAGGCTTCGGCAATCAGCCCCAGCATTTT; CDR3 protein: CASSYGPGFGNQPQHF
clone size: .; V gene: TRBV11-2; CDR3 length: 13; J gene: TRBJ2-5; D gene: .; CDR3 DNA: TGTGCCAGCAGCTTAGATATTATGCAGTTTCAGTACTTC; CDR3 protein: CASSLDIMQFQYF
clone size: .; V gene: TRBV5-6; CDR3 length: 17; J gene: TRBJ2-1; D gene: TRBD2; CDR3 DNA: TGTGCCAGCAGCCGCCCCAGCGGGGGGGCCGGAGATCATGAGCAGTTCTTC; CDR3 protein: CASSRPSGGAGDHEQFF
clone size: .; V gene: TRBV11-2; CDR3 length: 15; J gene: TRBJ2-4; D gene: .; CDR3 DNA: TGTGCCGGGGCTGCTCCAGTCCTAGCCAAAAACATTCAGTACTTC; CDR3 protein: CAGAAPVLAKNIQYF
clone size: .; V gene: TRBV4-1; CDR3 length: 17; J gene: TRBJ2-5; D gene: TRBD2; CDR3 DNA: TGCGCCAGCAGCCAAGGCGGACTAGCGGGGGGGCAAGAGACCCAGTACTTC; CDR3 protein: CASSQGGLAGGQETQYF
clone size: .; V gene: TRBV4-2; CDR3 length: 15; J gene: TRBJ2-2; D gene: .; CDR3 DNA: TGTGCCAGCAGCCAATCCGTGGTAGCCTCCGGGGAGCTGTTTTTT; CDR3 protein: CASSQSVVASGELFF
clone size: .; V gene: TRBV4-1; CDR3 length: 16; J gene: TRBJ2-1; D gene: TRBD2; CDR3 DNA: TGCGCCAGCAGCCAAGATTCGGGCGGGGGTTACAATGAGCAGTTCTTC; CDR3 protein: CASSQDSGGGYNEQFF
clone size: few; V gene: TRBV4-2; CDR3 length: 14; J gene: TRBJ2-5; D gene: .; CDR3 DNA: TGTGCCAGCAGCCAAGACTCTAACCAAGAGACCCAGTACTTC; CDR3 protein: CASSQDSNQETQYF